The clone carrying this T cell receptor beta chain was counted only a few times. As yet, its antigen is unknown. The whole isolated RNA underwent reverse transcription, so sequencing captured expressed TCRB transcripts. This table comes from immunoSEQ multiplex PCR, and its TCRdb copy is limited to in-frame clones, with some not included. The table has nearly 350,000 clones, roughly a tenth seen once. This record belongs to a study of beta chain features in type 1 diabetes. Study conclusions and caveats: Moderate but significant shortening of TCRB CDR3s was recorded in all four CD4+ subsets from Type 1 diabetes patients.

Trimming cost V 0 bases and J 0 bases; bases outside gene matches: 5. This CDR3 is 16 amino acids long. The germline CDR1 and CDR2 sequences are SGHRS and YFSETQ. The chain joins TRBV5-1 to TRBJ2-5; 7 bases map to TRBD1. The source is a man aged 25 to 40 with type 1 diabetes. Sample: central memory CD4+ T cells from blood. The DNA of the CDR3 is TGCGCCAGCAGCTTGGGAGGACAGGCGTACCAAGAGACCCAGTACTTC. It encodes CASSLGGQAYQETQYF.